This T cell receptor (beta chain) was retrieved from a study of response to subunit inactivated influenza vaccine. Whole-study findings and limits: Researchers suggested that each seasonal influenza vaccination recruits few new T cells.

Remarks on this clonotype: Its antigen is currently unknown.

Germline CDR1 and CDR2: SGHTA and FQGTGA. This CDR3 has 13 residues. J gave up 7 bases and V 6 bases, and 5 bases lay outside the gene matches. MiXCR, run by TCRdb on the RT-PCR reads, gives a single entry per CDR3 protein. This table has hundreds of thousands of distinct CDR3 sequences, over 10% appearing once. The rearrangement joins TRBV7-3 to TRBJ2-1; 8 positions match TRBD2. This TCR was sampled from a man aged 45 to 65 who received an inactivated influenza vaccine. Here the sequenced sample was PBMCs from blood, taken 40 to 50 days after vaccination. The CDR3 region is CASSSIAGNEQFF. Written as DNA, the CDR3 is TGTGCCAGCAGTTCGATAGCGGGAAATGAGCAGTTCTTC.